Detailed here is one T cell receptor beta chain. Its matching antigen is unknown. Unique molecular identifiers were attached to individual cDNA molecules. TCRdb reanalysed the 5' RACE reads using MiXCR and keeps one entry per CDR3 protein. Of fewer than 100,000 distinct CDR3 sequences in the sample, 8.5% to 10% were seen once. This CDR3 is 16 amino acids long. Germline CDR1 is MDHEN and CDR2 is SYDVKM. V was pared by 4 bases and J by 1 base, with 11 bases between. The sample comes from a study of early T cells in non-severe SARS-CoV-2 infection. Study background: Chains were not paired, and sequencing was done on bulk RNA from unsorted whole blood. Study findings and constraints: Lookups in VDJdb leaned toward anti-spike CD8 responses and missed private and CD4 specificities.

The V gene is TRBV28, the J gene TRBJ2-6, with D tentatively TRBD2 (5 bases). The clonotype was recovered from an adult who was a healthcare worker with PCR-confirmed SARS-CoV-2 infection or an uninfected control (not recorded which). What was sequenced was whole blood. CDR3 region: CASSSYSGSGANVLTF. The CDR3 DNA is TGTGCCAGCAGTTCATACTCGGGGTCTGGGGCCAACGTCCTGACTTTC.